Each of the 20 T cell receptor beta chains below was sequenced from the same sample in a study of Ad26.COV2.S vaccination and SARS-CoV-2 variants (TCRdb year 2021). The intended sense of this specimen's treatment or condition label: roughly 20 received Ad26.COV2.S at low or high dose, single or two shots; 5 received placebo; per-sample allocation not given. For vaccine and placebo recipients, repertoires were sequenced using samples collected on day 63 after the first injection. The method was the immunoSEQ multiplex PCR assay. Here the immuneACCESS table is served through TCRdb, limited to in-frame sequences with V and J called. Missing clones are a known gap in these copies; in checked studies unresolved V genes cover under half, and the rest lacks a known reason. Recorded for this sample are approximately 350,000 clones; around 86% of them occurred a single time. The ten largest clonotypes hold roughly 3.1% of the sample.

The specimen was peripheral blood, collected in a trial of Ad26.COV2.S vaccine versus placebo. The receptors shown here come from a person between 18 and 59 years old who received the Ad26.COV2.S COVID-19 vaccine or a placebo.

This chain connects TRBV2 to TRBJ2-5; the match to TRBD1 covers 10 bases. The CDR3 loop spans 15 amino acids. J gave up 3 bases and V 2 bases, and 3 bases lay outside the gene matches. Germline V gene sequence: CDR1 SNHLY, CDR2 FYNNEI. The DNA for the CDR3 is TGTGCCAGCAGTGAATGGGGGACAGGGGAAGAGACCCAGTACTTC. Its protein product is CASSEWGTGEETQYF.

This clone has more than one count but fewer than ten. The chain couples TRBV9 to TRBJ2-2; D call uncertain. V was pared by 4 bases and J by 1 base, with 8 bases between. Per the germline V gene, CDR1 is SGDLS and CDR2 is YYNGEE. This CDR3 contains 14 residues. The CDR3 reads CASSSKVNTGELFF. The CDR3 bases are TGTGCCAGCAGCTCTAAGGTGAACACCGGGGAGCTGTTTTTT.

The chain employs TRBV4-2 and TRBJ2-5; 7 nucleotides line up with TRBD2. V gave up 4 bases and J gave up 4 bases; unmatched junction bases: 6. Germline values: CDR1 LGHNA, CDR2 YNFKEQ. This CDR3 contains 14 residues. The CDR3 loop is CASSPSGERETQYF. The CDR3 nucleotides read TGTGCCAGCAGCCCGAGCGGGGAGCGAGAGACCCAGTACTTC.

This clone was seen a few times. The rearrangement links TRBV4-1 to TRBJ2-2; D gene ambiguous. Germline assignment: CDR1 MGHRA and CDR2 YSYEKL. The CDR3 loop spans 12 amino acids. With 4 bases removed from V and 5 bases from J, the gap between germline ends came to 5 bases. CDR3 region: CASSLKTGELFF. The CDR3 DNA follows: TGCGCCAGCAGCCTAAAAACCGGGGAGCTGTTTTTT.

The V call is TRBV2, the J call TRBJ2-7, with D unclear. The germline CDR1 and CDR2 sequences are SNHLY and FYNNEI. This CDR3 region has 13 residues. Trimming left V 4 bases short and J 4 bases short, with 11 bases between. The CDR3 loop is CASSGVRAYEQYF. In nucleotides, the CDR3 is TGTGCCAGCAGTGGAGTTAGGGCTTACGAGCAGTACTTC.

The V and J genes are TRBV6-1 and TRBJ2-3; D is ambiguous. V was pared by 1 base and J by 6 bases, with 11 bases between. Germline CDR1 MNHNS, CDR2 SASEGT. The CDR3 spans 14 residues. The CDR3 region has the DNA TGTGCCAGCAGTGAAGGGCATAAAGGGGATACGCAGTATTTT. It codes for CASSEGHKGDTQYF.

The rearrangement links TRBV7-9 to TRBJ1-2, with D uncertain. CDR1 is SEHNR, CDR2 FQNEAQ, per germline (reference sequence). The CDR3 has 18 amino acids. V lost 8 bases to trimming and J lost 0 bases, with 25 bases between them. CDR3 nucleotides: TGTGCCAGCCAAGGGTCGAATGAGGGAATTCTAGCTAACTATGGCTACACCTTC. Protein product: CASQGSNEGILANYGYTF.

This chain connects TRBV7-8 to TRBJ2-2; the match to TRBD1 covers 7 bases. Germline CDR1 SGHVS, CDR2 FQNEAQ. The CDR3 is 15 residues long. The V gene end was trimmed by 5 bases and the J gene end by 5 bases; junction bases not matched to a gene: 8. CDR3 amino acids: CASSQTRQGTGELFF. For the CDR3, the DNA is TGTGCCAGCAGCCAAACCCGACAGGGTACCGGGGAGCTGTTTTTT.

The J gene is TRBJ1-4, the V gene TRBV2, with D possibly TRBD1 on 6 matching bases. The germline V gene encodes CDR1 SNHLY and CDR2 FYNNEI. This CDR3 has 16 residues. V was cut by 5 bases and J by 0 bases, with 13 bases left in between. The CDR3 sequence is CASSPDSLPTNEKLFF. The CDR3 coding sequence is TGTGCCAGCAGTCCGGACAGCCTCCCAACTAATGAAAAACTGTTTTTT. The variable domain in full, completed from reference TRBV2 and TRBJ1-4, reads EPEVTQTPSHQVTQMGQEVILRCVPISNHLYFYWYRQILGQKVEFLVSFYNNEISEKSEIFDDQFSVERPDGSNFTLKIRSTKLEDSAMYFCASSPDSLPTNEKLFFGSGTQLSVL.

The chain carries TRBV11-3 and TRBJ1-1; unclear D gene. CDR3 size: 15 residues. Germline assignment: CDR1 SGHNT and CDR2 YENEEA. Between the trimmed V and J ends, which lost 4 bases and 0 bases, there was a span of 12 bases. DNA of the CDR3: TGTGCCAGCAGCTGCCCTAGGCATCTGAACACTGAAGCTTTCTTT. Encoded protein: CASSCPRHLNTEAFF.

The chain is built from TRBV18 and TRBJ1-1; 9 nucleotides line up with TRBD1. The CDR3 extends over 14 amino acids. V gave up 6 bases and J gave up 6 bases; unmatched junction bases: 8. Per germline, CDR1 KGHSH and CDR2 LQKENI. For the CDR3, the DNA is TGTGCCAGCTCTTCCGGGACAGGGAGTTCTGAAGCTTTCTTT. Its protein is CASSSGTGSSEAFF. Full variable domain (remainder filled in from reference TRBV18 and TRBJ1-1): NAGVMQNPRHLVRRRGQEARLRCSPMKGHSHVYWYRQLPEEGLKFMVYLQKENIIDESGMPKERFSAEFPKEGPSILRIQQVVRGDSAAYFCASSSGTGSSEAFFGQGTRLTVV.

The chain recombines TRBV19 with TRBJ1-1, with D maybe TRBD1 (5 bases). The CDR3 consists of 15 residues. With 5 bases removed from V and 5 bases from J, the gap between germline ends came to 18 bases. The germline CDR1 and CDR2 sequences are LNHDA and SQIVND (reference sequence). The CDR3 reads CASSPRPRGGTEAFF. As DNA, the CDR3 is TGTGCCAGTAGTCCACGGCCCCGGGGGGGAACTGAAGCTTTCTTT. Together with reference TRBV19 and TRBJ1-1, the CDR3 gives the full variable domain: DGGITQSPKYLFRKEGQNVTLSCEQNLNHDAMYWYRQDPGQGLRLIYYSQIVNDFQKGDIAEGYSVSREKKESFPLTVTSAQKNPTAFYLCASSPRPRGGTEAFFGQGTRLTVV.

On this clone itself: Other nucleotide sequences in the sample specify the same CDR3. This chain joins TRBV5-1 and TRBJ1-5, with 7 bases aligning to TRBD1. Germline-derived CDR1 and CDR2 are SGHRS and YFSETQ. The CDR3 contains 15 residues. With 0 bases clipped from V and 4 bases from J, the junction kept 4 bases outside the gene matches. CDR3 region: CASSLGTGGNQPQHF. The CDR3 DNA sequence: TGCGCCAGCAGCTTGGGGACAGGAGGAAATCAGCCCCAGCATTTT.

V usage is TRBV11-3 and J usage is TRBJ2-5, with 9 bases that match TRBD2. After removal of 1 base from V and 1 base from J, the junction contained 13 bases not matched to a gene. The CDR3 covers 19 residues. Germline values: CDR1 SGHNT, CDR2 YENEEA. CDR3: CASSLGVAGANRGQETQYF. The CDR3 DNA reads TGTGCCAGCAGCTTAGGGGTAGCGGGGGCGAATAGGGGCCAAGAGACCCAGTACTTC.

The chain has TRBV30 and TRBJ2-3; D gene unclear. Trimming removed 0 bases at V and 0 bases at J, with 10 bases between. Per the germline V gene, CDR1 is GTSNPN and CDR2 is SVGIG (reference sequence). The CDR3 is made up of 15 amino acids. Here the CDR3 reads CAWSVWAGSTDTQYF. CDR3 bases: TGTGCCTGGAGTGTGTGGGCAGGAAGCACAGATACGCAGTATTTT. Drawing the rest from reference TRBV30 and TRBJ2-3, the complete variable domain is SQTIHQWPATLVQPVGSPLSLECTVEGTSNPNLYWYRQAAGRGLQLLFYSVGIGQISSEVPQNLSASRPQDRQFILSSKKLLLSDSGFYLCAWSVWAGSTDTQYFGPGTRLTVL.

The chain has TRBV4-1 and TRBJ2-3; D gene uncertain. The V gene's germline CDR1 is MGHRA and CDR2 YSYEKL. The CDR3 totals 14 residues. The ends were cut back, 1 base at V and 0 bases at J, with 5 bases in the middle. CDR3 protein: CASSQVSSTDTQYF. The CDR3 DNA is TGCGCCAGCAGCCAAGTCTCCAGCACAGATACGCAGTATTTT.

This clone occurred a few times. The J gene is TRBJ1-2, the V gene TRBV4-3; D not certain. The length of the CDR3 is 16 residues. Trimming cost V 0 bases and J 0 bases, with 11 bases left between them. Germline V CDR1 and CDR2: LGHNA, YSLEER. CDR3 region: CASSQDLARANYGYTF. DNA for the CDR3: TGCGCCAGCAGCCAAGATCTTGCCAGAGCTAACTATGGCTACACCTTC.

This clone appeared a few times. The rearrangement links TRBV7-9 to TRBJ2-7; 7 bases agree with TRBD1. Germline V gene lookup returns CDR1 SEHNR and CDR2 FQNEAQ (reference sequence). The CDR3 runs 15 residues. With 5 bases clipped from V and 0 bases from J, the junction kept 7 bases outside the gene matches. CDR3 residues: CASSLGQADSYEQYF. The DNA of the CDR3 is TGTGCCAGCAGCCTCGGACAGGCCGACTCCTACGAGCAGTACTTC.

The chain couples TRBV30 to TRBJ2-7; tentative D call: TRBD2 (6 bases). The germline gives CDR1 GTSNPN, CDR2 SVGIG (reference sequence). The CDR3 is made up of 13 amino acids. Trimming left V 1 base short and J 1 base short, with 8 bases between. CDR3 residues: CAWSDRGSYEQYF. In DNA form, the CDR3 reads TGTGCCTGGAGTGACCGGGGGTCCTACGAGCAGTACTTC.

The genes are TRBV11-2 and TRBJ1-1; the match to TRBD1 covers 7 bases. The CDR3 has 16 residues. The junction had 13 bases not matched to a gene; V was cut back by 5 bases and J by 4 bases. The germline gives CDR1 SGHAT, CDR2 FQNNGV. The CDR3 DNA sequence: TGTGCCAGCAGCCCCCTTAAAGGGGGCAGTGGCACTGAAGCTTTCTTT. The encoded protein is CASSPLKGGSGTEAFF.